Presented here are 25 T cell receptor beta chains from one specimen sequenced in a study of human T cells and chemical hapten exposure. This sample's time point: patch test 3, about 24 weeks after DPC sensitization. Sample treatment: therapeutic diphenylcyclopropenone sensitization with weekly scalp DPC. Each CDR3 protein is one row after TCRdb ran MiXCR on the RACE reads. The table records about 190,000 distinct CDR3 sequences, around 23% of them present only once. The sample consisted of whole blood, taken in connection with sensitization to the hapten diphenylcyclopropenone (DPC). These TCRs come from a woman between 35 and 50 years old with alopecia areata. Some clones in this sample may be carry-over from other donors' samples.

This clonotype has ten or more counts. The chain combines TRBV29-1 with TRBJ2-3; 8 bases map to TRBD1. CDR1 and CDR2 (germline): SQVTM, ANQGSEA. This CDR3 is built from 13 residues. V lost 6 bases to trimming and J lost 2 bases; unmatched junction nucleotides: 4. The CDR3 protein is CSVGQGTTDTQYF. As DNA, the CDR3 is TGCAGCGTCGGACAGGGTACCACAGATACGCAGTATTTT.

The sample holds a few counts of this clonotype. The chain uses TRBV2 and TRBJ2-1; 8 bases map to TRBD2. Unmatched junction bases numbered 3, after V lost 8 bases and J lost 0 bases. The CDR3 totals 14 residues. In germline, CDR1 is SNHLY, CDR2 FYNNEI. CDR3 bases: TGTGCCAGCGGTGGGACTAGCTCCTACAATGAGCAGTTCTTC. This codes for CASGGTSSYNEQFF. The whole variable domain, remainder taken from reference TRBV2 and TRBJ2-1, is EPEVTQTPSHQVTQMGQEVILRCVPISNHLYFYWYRQILGQKVEFLVSFYNNEISEKSEIFDDQFSVERPDGSNFTLKIRSTKLEDSAMYFCASGGTSSYNEQFFGPGTRLTVL.

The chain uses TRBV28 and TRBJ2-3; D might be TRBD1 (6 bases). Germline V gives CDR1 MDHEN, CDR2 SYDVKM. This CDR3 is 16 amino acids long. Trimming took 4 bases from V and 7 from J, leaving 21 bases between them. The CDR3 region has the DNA TGTGCCAGCAGTTCCCTCGGACAGACGCCGCTGTATACGCAGTATTTT. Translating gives CASSSLGQTPLYTQYF.

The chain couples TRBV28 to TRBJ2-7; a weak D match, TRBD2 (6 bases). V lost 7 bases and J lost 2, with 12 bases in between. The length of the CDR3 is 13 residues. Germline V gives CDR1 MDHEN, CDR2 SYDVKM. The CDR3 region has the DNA TGTGCCAGCACAAGGAGCGGGCCCTACGAGCAGTACTTC. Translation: CASTRSGPYEQYF.

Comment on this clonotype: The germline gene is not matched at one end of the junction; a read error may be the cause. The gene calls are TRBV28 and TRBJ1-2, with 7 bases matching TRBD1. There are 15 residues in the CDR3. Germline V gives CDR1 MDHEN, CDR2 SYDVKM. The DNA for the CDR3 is TGTGCCAGCAGTTCTTGGACAGGCCGTAACTATGGCTACAACTTC. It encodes CASSSWTGRNYGYNF.

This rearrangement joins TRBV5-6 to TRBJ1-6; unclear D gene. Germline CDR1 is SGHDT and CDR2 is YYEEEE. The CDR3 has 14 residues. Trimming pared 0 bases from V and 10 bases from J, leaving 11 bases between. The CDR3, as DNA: TGTGCCAGCAGCTTGGGCCCATCAGCCTCACCCCTCCACTTT. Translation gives CASSLGPSASPLHF.

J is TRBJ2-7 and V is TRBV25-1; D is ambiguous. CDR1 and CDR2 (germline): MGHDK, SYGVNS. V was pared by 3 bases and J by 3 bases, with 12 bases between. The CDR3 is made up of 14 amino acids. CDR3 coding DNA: TGTGCCAGCAGTGACCCTCTCCCCGGCTACGAGCAGTACTTC. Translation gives CASSDPLPGYEQYF.

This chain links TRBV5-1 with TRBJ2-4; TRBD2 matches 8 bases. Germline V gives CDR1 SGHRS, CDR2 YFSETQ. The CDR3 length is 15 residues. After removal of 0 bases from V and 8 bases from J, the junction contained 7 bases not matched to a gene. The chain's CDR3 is CASSLGGLAGDIQYF. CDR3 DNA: TGCGCCAGCAGCTTGGGAGGGCTAGCGGGCGACATTCAGTACTTC.

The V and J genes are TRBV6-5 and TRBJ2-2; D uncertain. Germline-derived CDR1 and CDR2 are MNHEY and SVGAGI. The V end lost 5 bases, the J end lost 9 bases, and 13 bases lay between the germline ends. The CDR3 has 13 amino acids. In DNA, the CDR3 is TGTGCCAGCAGTAAATATGAGGAGCGGGAGCTGTTTTTT. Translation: CASSKYEERELFF.

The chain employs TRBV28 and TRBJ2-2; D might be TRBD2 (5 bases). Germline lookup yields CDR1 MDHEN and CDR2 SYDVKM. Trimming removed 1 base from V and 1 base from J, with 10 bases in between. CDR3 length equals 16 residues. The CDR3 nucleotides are TGTGCCAGCAGTTTATTCCCCCGGGGGAACACCGGGGAGCTGTTTTTT. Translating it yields CASSLFPRGNTGELFF. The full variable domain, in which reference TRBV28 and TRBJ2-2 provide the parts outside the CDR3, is DVKVTQSSRYLVKRTGEKVFLECVQDMDHENMFWYRQDPGLGLRLIYFSYDVKMKEKGDIPEGYSVSREKKERFSLILESASTNQTSMYLCASSLFPRGNTGELFFGEGSRLTVL.

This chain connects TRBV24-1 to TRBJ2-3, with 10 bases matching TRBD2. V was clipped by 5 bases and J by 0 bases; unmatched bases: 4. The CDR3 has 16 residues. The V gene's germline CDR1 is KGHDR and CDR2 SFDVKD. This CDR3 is CATSGGTSDSTDTQYF. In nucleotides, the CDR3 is TGTGCCACCAGTGGGGGGACTAGCGATAGCACAGATACGCAGTATTTT.

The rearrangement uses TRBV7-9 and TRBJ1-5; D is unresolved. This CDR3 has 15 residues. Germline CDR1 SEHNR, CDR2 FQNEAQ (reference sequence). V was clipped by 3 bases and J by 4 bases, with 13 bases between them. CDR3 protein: CASSLAGTFNQPQHF. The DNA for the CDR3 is TGTGCCAGCAGCTTGGCCGGCACCTTTAATCAGCCCCAGCATTTT.

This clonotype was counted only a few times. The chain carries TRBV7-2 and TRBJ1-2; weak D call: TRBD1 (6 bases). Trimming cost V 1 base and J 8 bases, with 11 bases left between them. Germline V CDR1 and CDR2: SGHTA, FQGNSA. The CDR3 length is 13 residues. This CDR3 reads CASSLEGTRGYTF. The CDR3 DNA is TGTGCCAGCAGCTTAGAGGGGACAAGGGGCTACACCTTC.

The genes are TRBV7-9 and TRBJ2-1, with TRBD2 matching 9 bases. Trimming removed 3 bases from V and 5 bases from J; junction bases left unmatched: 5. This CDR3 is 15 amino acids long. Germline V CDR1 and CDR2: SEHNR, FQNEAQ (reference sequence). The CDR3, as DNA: TGTGCCAGCAGCTTTACTAGCGGGTTTGACAATGAGCAGTTCTTC. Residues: CASSFTSGFDNEQFF.

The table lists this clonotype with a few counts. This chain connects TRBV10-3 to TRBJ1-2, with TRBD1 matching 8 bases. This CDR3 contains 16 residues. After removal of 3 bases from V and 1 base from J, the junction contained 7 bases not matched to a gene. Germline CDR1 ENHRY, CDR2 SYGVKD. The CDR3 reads CAISDLGQGDNYGYTF. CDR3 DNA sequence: TGTGCCATCAGTGACCTAGGACAGGGAGATAACTATGGCTACACCTTC.

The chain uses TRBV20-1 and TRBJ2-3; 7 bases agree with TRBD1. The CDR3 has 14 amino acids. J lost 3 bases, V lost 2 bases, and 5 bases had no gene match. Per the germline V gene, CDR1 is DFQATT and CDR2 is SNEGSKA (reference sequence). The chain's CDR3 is CSARKDRVTDTQYF. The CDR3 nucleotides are TGCAGTGCTAGAAAAGACAGGGTAACAGATACGCAGTATTTT.

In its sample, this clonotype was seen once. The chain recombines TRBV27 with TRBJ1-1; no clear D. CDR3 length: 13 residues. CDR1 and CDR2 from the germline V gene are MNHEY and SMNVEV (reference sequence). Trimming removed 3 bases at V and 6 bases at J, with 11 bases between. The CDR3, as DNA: TGTGCCAGCAGTTTTGAAGTCCTCTCTGAAGCTTTCTTT. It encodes CASSFEVLSEAFF.

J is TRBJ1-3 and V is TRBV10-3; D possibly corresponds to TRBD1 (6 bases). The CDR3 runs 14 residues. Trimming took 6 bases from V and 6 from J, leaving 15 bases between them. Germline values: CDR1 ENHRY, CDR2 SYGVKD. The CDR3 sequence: CAISAGTITNTIYF. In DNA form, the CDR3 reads TGTGCCATCAGCGCCGGGACAATAACAAACACCATATATTTT.

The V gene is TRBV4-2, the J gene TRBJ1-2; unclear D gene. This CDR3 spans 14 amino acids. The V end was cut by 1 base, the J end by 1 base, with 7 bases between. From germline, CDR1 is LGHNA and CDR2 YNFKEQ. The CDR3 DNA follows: TGTGCCAGCAGCCAAGCGGGCAGTAACTATGGCTACACCTTC. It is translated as CASSQAGSNYGYTF.

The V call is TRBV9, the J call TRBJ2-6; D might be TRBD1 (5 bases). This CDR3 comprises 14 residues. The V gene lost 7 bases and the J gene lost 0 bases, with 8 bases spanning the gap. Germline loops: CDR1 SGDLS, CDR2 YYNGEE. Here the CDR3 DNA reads TGTGCCAGCGGACACCCCTCTGGGGCCAACGTCCTGACTTTC. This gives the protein CASGHPSGANVLTF.

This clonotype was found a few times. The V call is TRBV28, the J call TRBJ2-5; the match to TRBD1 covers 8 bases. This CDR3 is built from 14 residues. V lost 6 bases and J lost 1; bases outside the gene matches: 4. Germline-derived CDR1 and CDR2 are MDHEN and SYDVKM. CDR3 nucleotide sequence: TGTGCCAGCAGCCTACAGGGGGTCCAAGAGACCCAGTACTTC. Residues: CASSLQGVQETQYF.

This CDR3 is CASSYGRGVGTEAFF. The CDR3 coding sequence is TGTGCCAGCAGTTACGGGAGGGGGGTTGGGACTGAAGCTTTCTTT. The chain links TRBV6-6 to TRBJ1-1, with a weak D call TRBD1 (6 bases). The CDR3 is made up of 15 amino acids. The germline V gene encodes CDR1 MNHNY and CDR2 SVGAGI (reference sequence). V was cut by 2 bases and J by 5 bases, with 15 bases left in between.

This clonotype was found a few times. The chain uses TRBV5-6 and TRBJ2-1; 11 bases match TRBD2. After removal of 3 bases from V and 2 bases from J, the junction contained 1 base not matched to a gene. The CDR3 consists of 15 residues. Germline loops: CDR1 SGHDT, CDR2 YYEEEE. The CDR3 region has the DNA TGTGCCAGCAGCTCACTAGCGGGGGCCTACAATGAGCAGTTCTTC. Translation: CASSSLAGAYNEQFF.

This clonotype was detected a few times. The CDR3 here is CASSYFGFGFETALNEQFF. The CDR3 DNA reads as TGTGCCAGCAGTTACTTTGGGTTCGGGTTCGAGACAGCCCTCAATGAGCAGTTCTTC. The chain joins TRBV6-2 or TRBV6-3 to TRBJ2-1; TRBD1 is a possible D gene (5 bases). Trimming pared 1 base from V and 6 bases from J, leaving 25 bases between. Germline values: CDR1 MNHEY, CDR2 SVGEGT. The CDR3 is 19 residues long.

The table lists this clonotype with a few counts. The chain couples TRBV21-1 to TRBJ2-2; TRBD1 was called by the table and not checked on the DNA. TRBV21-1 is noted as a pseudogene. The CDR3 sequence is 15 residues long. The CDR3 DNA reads TGTGCCAGCAGCGGCCTGGGACAGGACACCGGGGAGCTGTTTTTT. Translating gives CASSGLGQDTGELFF.